The 28 T cell receptor beta chains reported below all come from one sample, sequenced in a study of T cell clonality in common variable immunodeficiency. The table came from immunoSEQ multiplex PCR; TCRdb's copy has only in-frame clones and leaves some out. The table lists tens of thousands of clones, no singletons, with approximately 9.8% in the top ten. Sequenced material: peripheral blood mononuclear cells. The receptors derive from a person aged 18-69 years in good health.

This clone was recorded many times. The read falls 3 residues short of the CDR3 end, and the missing part is taken from the germline J gene. The chain carries TRBV5-4 and TRBJ2-5; TRBD2 matches at 8 bases. CDR3 length: 14 residues. Unmatched junction bases numbered 2, after V lost 0 bases and J lost 4 bases. CDR1 is SGHNT and CDR2 is YYREEE in the germline V gene (reference sequence). Partial CDR3 DNA: TGTGCCAGCAGCTTGGCCGGGAGGGGAGAGACC. Translating it yields CASSLAGRGET. The CDR3 reads in full as CASSLAGRGETQYF.

This clone was seen repeatedly, ten times or more. The read ends 3 residues early relative to the CDR3; the germline J gene fills the gap. The chain has TRBV7-8 and TRBJ1-5; 11 bases are a match to TRBD1. The V gene's germline CDR1 is SGHVS and CDR2 FQNEAQ. The CDR3 contains 15 residues. V dropped 5 bases and J dropped 7; count of bases not matched to a gene: 7. The CDR3 bases that were read are TGTGCCAGCAGCCCTGGGACAGGGGGGTCCCAGCCC. This gives the protein CASSPGTGGSQP. The full CDR3 protein is CASSPGTGGSQPQHF.

Note on this clone: The CDR3 end falls 3 residues outside the read, so it is completed with the germline J gene. The V and J genes are TRBV11-1 and TRBJ2-7, with a weak D call TRBD2 (5 bases). V was trimmed by 8 bases and J by 3 bases, leaving 11 bases between them. The V gene's germline CDR1 is SGHAT and CDR2 FQDESV (reference sequence). This CDR3 spans 12 amino acids. Incomplete CDR3 DNA: TGTGCCAGCGGGCCGGGGAGCTACGAG. This translates into CASGPGSYE. The CDR3 reads in full as CASGPGSYEQYF.

This clone has a count of ten or more. The read ends 3 residues before the CDR3 terminus; that terminus is restored from the germline J gene. V gene TRBV7-6 combines with J gene TRBJ1-5; D is undetermined. Germline CDR1 is SGHVS and CDR2 is FNYEAQ. Trimming shortened V by 1 base and J by 7 bases, and 11 bases separated the two germline ends. The CDR3 totals 14 residues. The CDR3 spells CASSLEGTGQPQHF. CDR3 DNA, as far as it was read: TGTGCCAGCAGCTTAGAAGGAACGGGGCAGCCC.

The table lists this clone with many counts. The CDR3 end lies 3 residues beyond the end of the read and is filled in from the germline J gene. The chain has TRBV20-1 and TRBJ2-3; a possible D gene is TRBD1 (5 bases). The germline CDR1 and CDR2 sequences are DFQATT and SNEGSKA (reference sequence). V was pared by 5 bases and J by 0 bases, with 9 bases between. This CDR3 is built from 13 residues. Incomplete CDR3 DNA: TGCAGTGCTCCCGACAGTAGCACAGATACG. It encodes CSAPDSSTDT. The CDR3, in full, reads CSAPDSSTDTQYF.

This clone was detected many times. Read coverage stops 3 residues before the CDR3 terminus; the germline J gene supplies the remainder. The chain joins TRBV5-1 to TRBJ1-4; TRBD1 is a possible D gene (5 bases). This CDR3 is 13 amino acids long. From germline, CDR1 is SGHRS and CDR2 YFSETQ. CDR3 region: CASSLGQQGELFF. CDR3 bases read: TGCGCCAGCAGCTTGGGACAGCAGGGAGAA.

At least ten counts were recorded for this clone. From the germline J gene comes the end of the CDR3, since the read stops 3 residues before it. The chain joins TRBV20-1 to TRBJ2-1; 10 bases map to TRBD2. The CDR3 is made up of 14 amino acids. Germline V gene sequence: CDR1 DFQATT, CDR2 SNEGSKA (reference sequence). V lost 2 bases and J lost 8; bases outside the gene matches: 6. CDR3 DNA, as far as it was read: TGCAGTGCTAGAAGCGGGAGGGCCGTAGATGAG. Protein product: CSARSGRAVDE. The entire CDR3 protein reads CSARSGRAVDEQFF.

The sample holds a few counts of this clone. The CDR3 end is not reached by the read, which stops 3 residues before it; the germline J gene fills it in. The chain has TRBV2 and TRBJ2-1, with unresolved D. The germline V gene encodes CDR1 SNHLY and CDR2 FYNNEI. This CDR3 has 13 amino acids. CDR3: CSSRPSSYNEQFF. The covered CDR3 bases are TGTTCCTCGAGGCCGAGCTCCTACAATGAG.

This clone was counted at least ten times. The read falls 3 residues short of the CDR3 end, and the missing part is taken from the germline J gene. The chain couples TRBV20-1 to TRBJ2-1, with D uncertain. The ends were cut back, 5 bases at V and 9 bases at J, with 11 bases in the middle. CDR1 and CDR2 from the germline V gene are DFQATT and SNEGSKA (reference sequence). This CDR3 comprises 11 residues. The sequenced CDR3 bases are TGCAGTGCTCGAAGTGCAGGTGAG. Protein sequence: CSARSAGE. The entire CDR3 sequence reads CSARSAGEQFF.

Concerning this clone: With the read ending 3 residues before the CDR3 end, the germline J gene is used to fill in that end. The chain recombines TRBV19 with TRBJ2-3, with TRBD2 identical over 13 bases. V lost 6 bases and J lost 5; bases outside the gene matches: 2. Germline CDR1 is LNHDA and CDR2 is SQIVND (reference sequence). The CDR3 consists of 14 residues. The covered CDR3 bases are TGTGCCAGTAGCCGACTAGCGGGAGGAGATACG. The encoded protein is CASSRLAGGDT. In full, the CDR3 reads CASSRLAGGDTQYF.

This clone appeared many times. The CDR3 end is not reached by the read, which stops 3 residues before it; the germline J gene fills it in. The chain couples TRBV7-9 to TRBJ1-1, with D perhaps matching TRBD1 (6 bases). The germline gives CDR1 SEHNR, CDR2 FQNEAQ (reference sequence). The CDR3 extends over 15 amino acids. V lost 5 bases and J 0 bases, leaving 13 bases between the germline ends. CDR3 DNA (partial): TGTGCCAGCAGCCACAATACAGGGTTGAACACTGAA. Translating it yields CASSHNTGLNTE. The entire CDR3 protein reads CASSHNTGLNTEAFF.

This clone appeared many times. The read finishes 3 residues shy of the CDR3 end, and the germline J gene is used to complete it. The chain uses TRBV15 and TRBJ1-4; D might be TRBD1 (5 bases). CDR1 LNHNV and CDR2 YYDKDF come from the germline V gene (reference sequence). Trimming stripped 4 bases from V and 4 bases from J, with 13 bases between. This CDR3 comprises 15 residues. This CDR3 reads CATSTDRTLNEKLFF. The CDR3 bases that were read are TGTGCCACCAGCACCGATCGGACACTTAATGAAAAA.

This clone was seen many times. The read gets to within 3 residues of the CDR3 end, and the germline J gene fills in the rest. This sequence joins TRBV20-1 and TRBJ2-7; D gene uncertain. CDR1 is DFQATT, CDR2 SNEGSKA, per germline (reference sequence). V shed 3 bases and J shed 0 bases, with 15 bases lying between them. CDR3 length: 15 amino acids. This CDR3 reads CSARASGGHSYEQYF. CDR3 DNA, as far as it was read: TGCAGTGCTAGGGCTTCTGGCGGCCACTCCTACGAG.

This clone was recorded at least ten times. The CDR3 goes on 3 residues after the read ends, and that part is filled in from the germline J gene. The chain is built from TRBV7-3 and TRBJ2-5; 7 nucleotides agree with TRBD2. Germline V gene data show CDR1 as SGHTA and CDR2 as FQGTGA. The CDR3 covers 15 residues. With 5 bases clipped from V and 1 base from J, the junction kept 7 bases outside the gene matches. CDR3 sequence: CASSGGSGGQETQYF. The sequenced part of the CDR3 DNA is TGTGCCAGCAGCGGTGGGTCGGGGGGCCAAGAGACC.

This clone has a count of ten or more. Read coverage stops 3 residues before the CDR3 terminus; the germline J gene supplies the remainder. The V and J genes are TRBV12-3 or TRBV12-4 and TRBJ2-7; D unclear. The CDR3 has 13 amino acids. V was shortened by 2 bases and J by 6 bases, with 11 bases between the two germline ends. The CDR3 bases that were read are TGTGCCAGCAGTTTATCTGACACCTTCGAG. Amino acid sequence: CASSLSDTFE. The entire CDR3 sequence reads CASSLSDTFEQYF.

This clone is medium-sized by share. From the germline J gene comes the end of the CDR3, since the read stops 3 residues before it. The chain combines TRBV29-1 with TRBJ2-1; 7 bases match TRBD2. Unmatched junction bases numbered 9, after V lost 7 bases and J lost 9 bases. The CDR3 has 12 residues. Germline V gene sequence: CDR1 SQVTM, CDR2 ANQGSEA. CDR3 DNA, as far as it was read: TGCAGCGCCAGGAGTGGGGGGGGTGAG. It yields the protein CSARSGGGE. In full, the CDR3 reads CSARSGGGEQFF.

This clone showed up many times. CDR3 bases read: TGCAGTGCTAGAGATAGCGGGACGCCCGAG. Translation gives CSARDSGTPE. The complete CDR3 sequence is CSARDSGTPEQYF. This chain links TRBV20-1 with TRBJ2-7, with 8 bases fitting TRBD2. The sequenced fragment ends 3 residues before the CDR3 boundary, so the rest is inferred from the germline J gene. CDR3 length: 13 residues. Germline assignment: CDR1 DFQATT and CDR2 SNEGSKA (reference sequence). J gave up 6 bases and V 0 bases, and 4 bases lay outside the gene matches.

A word on this clone: The read is 3 residues too short to cover the CDR3 end, so that end is filled in from the germline J gene. The rearrangement links TRBV2 to TRBJ1-3; tentatively, D is TRBD1 (5 bases). Germline assignment: CDR1 SNHLY and CDR2 FYNNEI. V shed 0 bases and J shed 7 bases, with 13 bases lying between them. This CDR3 comprises 15 residues. CDR3 sequence reads: CASSEAPGVGNTIYF. The DNA read from the CDR3 is TGTGCCAGCAGTGAAGCGCCGGGGGTAGGGAACACC.

As concerns this clone: The read ends 3 residues early relative to the CDR3; the germline J gene fills the gap. The chain combines TRBV19 with TRBJ2-1, with 14 bases that match TRBD2. The germline CDR1 and CDR2 sequences are LNHDA and SQIVND (reference sequence). This CDR3 has 19 amino acids. The V segment lost 9 bases and the J segment 6 bases; nucleotides outside the gene matches: 19. The CDR3 bases that were read are TGTGCCAGGAGGGCGCTGGGGGGGACTAGCGGGAGTGGTGTCAATGAG. This sequence encodes CARRALGGTSGSGVNE. The whole CDR3 region reads CARRALGGTSGSGVNEQFF.

Many counts were recorded for this clone. The read terminates 3 residues ahead of where the CDR3 ends, so the germline J gene completes it. The rearrangement joins TRBV7-6 to TRBJ2-7; possible D gene TRBD2, 5 bases. Germline V gene sequence: CDR1 SGHVS, CDR2 FNYEAQ. Trimming stripped 1 base from V and 3 bases from J, with 13 bases between. The CDR3 sequence is 15 residues long. The CDR3 here is CASSLGIGVVYEQYF. The covered CDR3 bases are TGTGCCAGCAGCTTAGGTATCGGGGTGGTCTACGAG.

This clone was counted many times. Coverage ceases 3 residues before the CDR3 finishes, and the germline J gene fills in the end. The genes are TRBV5-1 and TRBJ1-1; 9 nucleotides match TRBD1. Trimming removed 7 bases from V and 6 bases from J; junction bases left unmatched: 16. The CDR3 loop spans 16 amino acids. Germline CDR1 and CDR2: SGHRS and YFSETQ. The DNA read from the CDR3 is TGCGCCAGCGGGCAGGGACAGGGAGATATTGGAGCTGAA. This encodes CASGQGQGDIGAE. The full CDR3 sequence reads CASGQGQGDIGAEAFF.

At least ten counts were recorded for this clone. The read is 3 residues too short to cover the CDR3 end, so that end is filled in from the germline J gene. The chain uses TRBV10-1 and TRBJ2-2; no clear D gene. The V gene lost 0 bases and the J gene lost 8 bases, with 7 bases spanning the gap. Germline loops: CDR1 WNHNN, CDR2 SYGVQD (reference sequence). The CDR3 spans 13 residues. The sequenced CDR3 bases are TGCGCCAGCAGTGAGTCGACTGCAGGGGAG. Translating it yields CASSESTAGE. The full CDR3 sequence reads CASSESTAGELFF.

This clone was seen at least ten times. The sequenced part of the CDR3 DNA is TGTGCCAGCGGACAGGGGAACTATGGC. Amino acids: CASGQGNYG. Given in full, the CDR3 is CASGQGNYGYTF. The rearrangement uses TRBV2 and TRBJ1-2; TRBD1 matches 9 bases. The read comes to an end 3 residues before the CDR3 does, leaving the germline J gene to fill in the end. Trimming removed 8 bases from V and 2 bases from J; junction bases left unmatched: 0. The CDR3 is 12 residues long. Germline V gene lookup returns CDR1 SNHLY and CDR2 FYNNEI.

This clone was seen repeatedly, ten times or more. The missing CDR3 end, 3 residues past where the read stops, is filled in from the germline J gene. This sequence joins TRBV20-1 and TRBJ2-3, with TRBD2 identical over 8 bases. The CDR3 is made up of 15 amino acids. Germline lookup yields CDR1 DFQATT and CDR2 SNEGSKA (reference sequence). Incomplete CDR3 DNA: TGCAGTGCTCCTTCACTAGCGGCAGGGCGGGAGACG. This sequence encodes CSAPSLAAGRET. The complete CDR3 sequence is CSAPSLAAGRETQYF.

A few counts support this clone. The CDR3 is cut off 3 residues early in the read; its end comes from the germline J gene. This rearrangement joins TRBV7-9 to TRBJ2-3; D possibly corresponds to TRBD2 (5 bases). CDR3 length: 13 residues. Germline V gives CDR1 SEHNR, CDR2 FQNEAQ (reference sequence). The CDR3 bases that were read are TGTGCCAGCAGTAAACGCTGGTTCGGGGCG. It specifies CASSKRWFGA. The entire CDR3 sequence reads CASSKRWFGAQYF.

The sample holds a few counts of this clone. With the read ending 3 residues before the CDR3 end, the germline J gene is used to fill in that end. This chain uses TRBV6-2 or TRBV6-3 with TRBJ1-2; TRBD1 aligns across 8 bases. The germline gives CDR1 MNHEY, CDR2 SVGEGT. This CDR3 spans 15 amino acids. The CDR3 sequence is CASSGRDRSLGDYTF. The part of the CDR3 DNA that was read is TGTGCCAGCAGCGGCCGGGACAGGAGCCTCGGTGAC.

This clone was seen repeatedly, ten times or more. The read halts 3 residues ahead of the CDR3 end, with the missing end drawn from the germline J gene. The rearrangement uses TRBV20-1 and TRBJ2-2; no definite D call. CDR1 DFQATT and CDR2 SNEGSKA come from the germline V gene (reference sequence). This CDR3 has 14 residues. CDR3 DNA, as far as it was read: TGCAGTGCTAGAGACTTCAGACTTAATGAAAAG. Protein: CSARDFRLNEK. The full-length CDR3 reads as CSARDFRLNEKLFF.

In this sample, this clone turned up many times. The read ends 3 residues early relative to the CDR3; the germline J gene fills the gap. This rearrangement joins TRBV18 to TRBJ1-3; no reliable D call. Trimming removed 2 bases from V and 0 bases from J, with 11 bases in between. The CDR3 consists of 16 residues. Germline assignment: CDR1 KGHSH and CDR2 LQKENI. The CDR3 reads CASSPNGGYSGNTIYF. The CDR3 bases that were read are TGTGCCAGCTCACCAAACGGCGGCTACTCTGGAAACACC.